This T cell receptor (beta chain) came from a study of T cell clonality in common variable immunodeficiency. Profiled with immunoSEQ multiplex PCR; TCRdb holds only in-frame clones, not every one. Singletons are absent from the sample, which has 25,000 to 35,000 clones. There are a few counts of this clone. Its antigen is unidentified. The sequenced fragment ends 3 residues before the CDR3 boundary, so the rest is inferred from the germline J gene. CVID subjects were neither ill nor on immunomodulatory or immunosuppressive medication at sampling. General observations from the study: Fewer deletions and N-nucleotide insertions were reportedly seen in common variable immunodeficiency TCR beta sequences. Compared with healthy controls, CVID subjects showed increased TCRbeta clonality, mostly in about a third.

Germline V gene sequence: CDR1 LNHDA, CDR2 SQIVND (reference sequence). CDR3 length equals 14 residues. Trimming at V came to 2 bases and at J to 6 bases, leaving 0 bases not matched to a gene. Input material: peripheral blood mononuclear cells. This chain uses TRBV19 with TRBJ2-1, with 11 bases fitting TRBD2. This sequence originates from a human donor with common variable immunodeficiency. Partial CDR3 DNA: TGTGCCAGTAGTATAACTAGCGGGAGCAATGAG. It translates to CASSITSGSNE. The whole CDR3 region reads CASSITSGSNEQFF.